This T cell receptor (beta chain) was obtained from a study of cytomegalovirus exposure and HLA in healthy donors. Study-wide context: A previous analysis identified 95 million to 130 million unique TCR beta sequences derived from around 200 million T cells.

The CDR3 is 13 amino acids. Trimming stripped 7 bases from V and 8 bases from J, with 15 bases between. Germline lookup yields CDR1 SGHTA and CDR2 FQGTGA. In regard to this clone: The antigen remains undetermined.

Study observations and caveats: Being indistinguishable, some V segments were excluded, TRBV6-2 and TRBV6-3 among them.

Use of 60 Vbeta and 13 Jbeta primers characterized the PCR. Assay: immunoSEQ multiplex PCR; the TCRdb copy retains only in-frame clones and omits some. Of over 150,000 clones in the sample, about 71% were seen once. Sequencing used PBMCs. The chain couples TRBV7-3 to TRBJ2-1, with a weak D call TRBD2 (6 bases). The sequence came from a woman aged 25 to 39 in good health and CMV-seronegative. CDR3 nucleotides: TGTGCCAGCACCGGGGTGGGGGGTGATGAGCAGTTCTTC. Translated, it gives CASTGVGGDEQFF.